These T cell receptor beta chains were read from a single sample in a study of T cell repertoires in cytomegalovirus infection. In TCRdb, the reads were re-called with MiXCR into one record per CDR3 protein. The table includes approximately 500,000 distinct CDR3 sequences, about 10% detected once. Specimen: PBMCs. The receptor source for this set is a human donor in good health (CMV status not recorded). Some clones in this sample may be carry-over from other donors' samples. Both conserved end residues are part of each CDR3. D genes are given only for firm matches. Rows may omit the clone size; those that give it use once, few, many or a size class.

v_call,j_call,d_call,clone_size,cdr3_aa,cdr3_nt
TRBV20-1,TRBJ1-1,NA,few,CSARARDLREGTEAFF,TGCAGTGCTAGGGCCCGGGACCTTCGGGAGGGCACTGAAGCTTTCTTT
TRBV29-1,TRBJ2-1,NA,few,CSVEGRGTNLYEQFF,TGCAGCGTTGAGGGTAGGGGGACCAACCTCTATGAGCAGTTCTTC
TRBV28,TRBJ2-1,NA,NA,CASRTNNEQFF,TGTGCCAGCAGGACAAACAATGAGCAGTTCTTC
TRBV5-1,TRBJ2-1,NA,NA,CASSLARGADEQFF,TGCGCCAGCAGCTTGGCCCGGGGGGCGGATGAGCAGTTCTTC
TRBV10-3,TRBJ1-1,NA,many,CAISETGARAFF,TGTGCCATCAGTGAGACGGGGGCGAGAGCTTTCTTT
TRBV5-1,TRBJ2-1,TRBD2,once,CASSLTSVDYNEQFF,TGCGCCAGCAGCTTAACTAGCGTAGACTACAATGAGCAGTTCTTC
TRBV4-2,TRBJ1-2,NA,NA,CASSQDPGQPYGYTF,TGTGCCAGCAGCCAAGATCCCGGACAGCCATATGGCTACACCTTC
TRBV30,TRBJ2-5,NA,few,CAWSVGISAGFQETQYF,TGTGCCTGGAGTGTAGGAATCTCGGCGGGATTCCAAGAGACCCAGTACTTC
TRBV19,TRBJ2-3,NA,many,CASATSDSTDTQYF,TGTGCCAGCGCGACTAGTGATAGCACAGATACGCAGTATTTT
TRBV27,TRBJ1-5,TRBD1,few,CASSPWGQDNQPQHF,TGTGCCAGCAGTCCGTGGGGACAGGACAATCAGCCCCAGCATTTT
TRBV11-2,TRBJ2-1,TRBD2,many,CASSPLGGGYNEQFF,TGTGCCAGCAGCCCCCTGGGGGGGGGATACAATGAGCAGTTCTTC
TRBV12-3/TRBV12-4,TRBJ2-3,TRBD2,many,CASSLLAGNTDTQYF,TGTGCCAGCAGTTTGTTAGCGGGAAACACAGATACGCAGTATTTT
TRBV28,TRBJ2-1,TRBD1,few,CASSRGPRTSNEQFF,TGTGCCAGCAGCAGGGGGCCCCGAACAAGTAATGAGCAGTTCTTC
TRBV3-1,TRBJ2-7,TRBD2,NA,CASSAGTSEQYF,TGTGCCAGCAGCGCAGGGACTAGCGAGCAGTACTTC
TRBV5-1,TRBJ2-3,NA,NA,CASSLDDVTDTQYF,TGCGCCAGCAGCTTGGACGATGTCACAGATACGCAGTATTTT
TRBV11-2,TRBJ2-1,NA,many,CASSHSTGEQFF,TGTGCCAGCAGCCACAGTACGGGGGAGCAGTTCTTC
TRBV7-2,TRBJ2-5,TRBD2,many,CASSSSAGAGETQYF,TGTGCCAGCAGCTCTTCAGCGGGAGCGGGAGAGACCCAGTACTTC
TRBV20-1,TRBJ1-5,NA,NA,CSAQQVGGGNQPQHF,TGCAGTGCGCAACAAGTAGGTGGGGGAAATCAGCCCCAGCATTTT
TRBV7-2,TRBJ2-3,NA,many,CASSSVVGGDTQYF,TGTGCCAGCAGCTCAGTCGTAGGGGGAGATACGCAGTATTTT
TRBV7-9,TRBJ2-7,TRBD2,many,CASSLVRLAGGKEQYF,TGTGCCAGCAGCTTAGTTCGGCTAGCGGGAGGGAAGGAGCAGTACTTC
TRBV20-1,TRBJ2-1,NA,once,CSASPNAYNEQFF,TGCAGTGCTAGCCCTAACGCCTACAATGAGCAGTTCTTC
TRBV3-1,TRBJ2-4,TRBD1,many,CASSQSTGGNIQYF,TGTGCCAGCAGCCAATCGACAGGGGGGAACATTCAGTACTTC
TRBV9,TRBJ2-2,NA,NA,CASSLSGTATGELFF,TGTGCCAGCAGCCTAAGCGGGACAGCCACCGGGGAGCTGTTTTTT
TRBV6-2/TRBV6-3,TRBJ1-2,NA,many,CASSYRDAAARAF,TGTGCCAGCAGTTACCGAGACGCGGCCGCGAGAGCCTTC